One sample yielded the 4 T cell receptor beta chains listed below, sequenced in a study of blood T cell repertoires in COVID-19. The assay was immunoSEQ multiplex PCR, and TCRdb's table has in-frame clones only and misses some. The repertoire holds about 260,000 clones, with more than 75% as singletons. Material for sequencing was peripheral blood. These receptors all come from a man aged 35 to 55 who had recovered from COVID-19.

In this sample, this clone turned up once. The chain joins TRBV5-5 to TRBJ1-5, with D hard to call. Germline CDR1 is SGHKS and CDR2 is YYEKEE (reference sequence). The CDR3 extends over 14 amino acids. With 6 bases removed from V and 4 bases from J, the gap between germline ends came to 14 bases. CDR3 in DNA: TGTGCCAGCAACCCATGGGGAGGAAATCAGCCCCAGCATTTT. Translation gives CASNPWGGNQPQHF. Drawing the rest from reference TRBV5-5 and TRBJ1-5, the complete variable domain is DAGVTQSPTHLIKTRGQQVTLRCSPISGHKSVSWYQQVLGQGPQFIFQYYEKEERGRGNFPDRFSARQFPNYSSELNVNALLLGDSALYLCASNPWGGNQPQHFGDGTRLSIL.

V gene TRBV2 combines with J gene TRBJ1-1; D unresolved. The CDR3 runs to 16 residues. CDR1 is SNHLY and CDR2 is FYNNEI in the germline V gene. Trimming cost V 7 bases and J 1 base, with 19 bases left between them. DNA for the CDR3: TGTGCCAGCACCCGCGAGGCCCCCGGCCCGAACACTGAAGCTTTCTTT. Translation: CASTREAPGPNTEAFF. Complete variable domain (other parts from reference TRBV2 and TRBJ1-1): EPEVTQTPSHQVTQMGQEVILRCVPISNHLYFYWYRQILGQKVEFLVSFYNNEISEKSEIFDDQFSVERPDGSNFTLKIRSTKLEDSAMYFCASTREAPGPNTEAFFGQGTRLTVV.

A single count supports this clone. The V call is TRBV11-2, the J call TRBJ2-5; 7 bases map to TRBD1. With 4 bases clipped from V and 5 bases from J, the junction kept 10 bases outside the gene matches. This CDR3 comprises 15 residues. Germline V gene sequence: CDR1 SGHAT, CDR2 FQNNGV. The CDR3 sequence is CASSSWTGLPETQYF. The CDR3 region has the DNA TGTGCCAGCAGCTCATGGACAGGTCTACCGGAGACCCAGTACTTC.

This CDR3 is CASSPGGRETQYF. Here the CDR3 DNA reads TGTGCCAGCAGCCCCGGGGGGCGGGAGACCCAGTACTTC. This chain joins TRBV3-1 (or the pseudogene TRBV3-2) and TRBJ2-5, with D possibly being TRBD2 (7 bases). CDR1 is LGHDT and CDR2 is YNNKEL in the germline V gene (reference sequence). Deletions cut 4 bases from V and 5 bases from J, with 11 bases between. The CDR3 extends over 13 amino acids.